The text below deals with one TCR beta chain. The target antigen is unknown. This record belongs to a study of cytomegalovirus exposure and HLA in healthy donors. Study observations and caveats: The tendency of first-cohort TCR clusters to co-occur in the roughly 130 validation repertoires emerged from a later analysis.

From germline, CDR1 is LNHDA and CDR2 SQIVND (reference sequence). V dropped 4 bases and J dropped 6; count of bases not matched to a gene: 10. The CDR3 is 15 amino acids. The protocol was immunoSEQ multiplex PCR, while the TCRdb copy is restricted to in-frame clones and leaves out a portion. In the table there are approximately 200,000 clones, 80% to 90% of which are singletons. The receptor was isolated from a woman aged 18-29 years in good health and CMV-seronegative. Sample: PBMCs. V gene TRBV19 combines with J gene TRBJ1-1, with 8 bases fitting TRBD1. CDR3 loop: CASSTRGTGRAEAFF. CDR3 sequence (DNA): TGTGCCAGTAGTACCCGAGGGACAGGTCGGGCTGAAGCTTTCTTT.